These 15 T cell receptor beta chains were sequenced from one sample in a study of Ad26.COV2.S vaccination and SARS-CoV-2 variants. The table came from immunoSEQ multiplex PCR; TCRdb's copy has only in-frame clones and leaves some out. The sample lists about 350,000 clones, roughly 91% occurring once. Treatment noted: some 20 received Ad26.COV2.S at low or high dose, single or two shots; several received placebo; per-sample allocation not given. Sample collection was performed on day 63 after the first vaccine or placebo injection. The specimen was peripheral blood, collected in a trial of Ad26.COV2.S vaccine versus placebo. The source of these receptors is a person between 18 and 59 years old who received the Ad26.COV2.S COVID-19 vaccine or a placebo.

The chain couples TRBV14 to TRBJ1-2; 7 bases agree with TRBD1. Germline V gene lookup returns CDR1 SGHDN and CDR2 FVKESK. V trimming: 0 bases; J trimming: 7 bases; junction bases outside the gene matches: 8. This CDR3 spans 15 amino acids. The CDR3, as DNA: TGTGCCAGCAGCCAAGAAATCCAGGGGGGTTTTGGCTACACCTTC. This codes for CASSQEIQGGFGYTF.

The V and J genes are TRBV19 and TRBJ1-3, with 12 bases identical to TRBD1. The length of the CDR3 is 16 residues. Germline lookup yields CDR1 LNHDA and CDR2 SQIVND (reference sequence). V gave up 5 bases and J gave up 3 bases; unmatched junction bases: 5. CDR3 sequence (DNA): TGTGCCAGTAGTCGGGGACAGGGGGCAATTGGAAACACCATATATTTT. Encoded protein: CASSRGQGAIGNTIYF.

The chain joins TRBV4-1 to TRBJ2-1; the match to TRBD2 covers 12 bases. The CDR3 is made up of 17 amino acids. V shed 1 base, J shed 9 bases, and the junction held 10 bases outside the gene matches. Germline V lookup: CDR1 MGHRA, CDR2 YSYEKL. The CDR3 loop reads CASSQGWSSGGAGEQFF. The CDR3 DNA follows: TGCGCCAGCAGCCAAGGTTGGTCTAGCGGGGGGGCAGGTGAGCAGTTCTTC.

This chain uses TRBV11-2 with TRBJ1-4, with D uncertain. The V end was cut by 1 base, the J end by 0 bases, with 9 bases between. The CDR3 runs to 16 residues. Germline-derived CDR1 and CDR2 are SGHAT and FQNNGV. Here the CDR3 reads CASSLVGGATNEKLFF. DNA of the CDR3: TGTGCCAGCAGCTTAGTGGGCGGGGCAACTAATGAAAAACTGTTTTTT. Variable domain in full (rest from reference TRBV11-2 and TRBJ1-4): EAGVAQSPRYKIIEKRQSVAFWCNPISGHATLYWYQQILGQGPKLLIQFQNNGVVDDSQLPKDRFSAERLKGVDSTLKIQPAKLEDSAVYLCASSLVGGATNEKLFFGSGTQLSVL.

In its sample, this clone was seen once. The V and J genes are TRBV5-8 and TRBJ2-7, with 9 positions matching TRBD2. Looked up from germline, CDR1 is SGHTS and CDR2 is YDEGEE. This CDR3 comprises 15 residues. J was trimmed by 1 base and V by 2 bases; bases with no gene match: 4. Here the CDR3 reads CASSFRLAASYEQYF. The CDR3 nucleotides are TGTGCCAGCAGCTTTCGACTAGCGGCTTCCTACGAGCAGTACTTC.

V and J are TRBV19 and TRBJ1-6; D gene uncertain. The CDR3 extends over 14 amino acids. Germline V lookup: CDR1 LNHDA, CDR2 SQIVND (reference sequence). V was shortened by 8 bases and J by 5 bases, with 13 bases between the two germline ends. CDR3 sequence: CASHNRRNNSPLHF. Here the CDR3 DNA reads TGTGCCAGTCACAATAGACGGAATAATTCACCCCTCCACTTT.

The V and J genes are TRBV4-1 and TRBJ2-1, with TRBD2 identical over 13 bases. The trim removed 3 bases at V and 6 bases at J, leaving 2 bases unmatched. Germline CDR1 MGHRA, CDR2 YSYEKL. This CDR3 has 15 residues. Here the CDR3 DNA reads TGCGCCAGCAGCCACAGACTAGCGGGGGGCAATGAGCAGTTCTTC. Amino acid sequence: CASSHRLAGGNEQFF.

The gene calls are TRBV7-9 and TRBJ2-7; a possible D gene is TRBD2 (5 bases). The CDR3 is 14 residues long. The V gene's germline CDR1 is SEHNR and CDR2 FQNEAQ (reference sequence). The V end lost 1 base, the J end lost 6 bases, and 13 bases lay between the germline ends. The CDR3 loop is CASSLGPGNFEQYF. The CDR3 DNA follows: TGTGCCAGCAGCTTAGGCCCGGGAAACTTCGAGCAGTACTTC.

Only one count was recorded for this clone. The CDR3 DNA sequence: TGTGCCACTACGATGACAGGGTCCTACGAGCAGTACTTC. It encodes CATTMTGSYEQYF. The V and J genes are TRBV12-3 or TRBV12-4 and TRBJ2-7; 7 nucleotides align to TRBD1. With 10 bases clipped from V and 1 base from J, the junction kept 7 bases outside the gene matches. The CDR3 covers 13 residues.

The J gene is TRBJ1-4, the V gene TRBV27; 8 nucleotides match TRBD1. The V and J ends lost 6 bases and 0 bases, in that order; junction bases with no gene match: 9. The CDR3 is 17 amino acids. Germline-derived CDR1 and CDR2 are MNHEY and SMNVEV (reference sequence). The CDR3 here is CASSPGQGLATNEKLFF. The DNA of the CDR3 is TGTGCCAGCAGCCCAGGACAGGGCCTTGCAACTAATGAAAAACTGTTTTTT.

The J gene is TRBJ1-6, the V gene TRBV6-2 or TRBV6-3, with TRBD1 matching over 10 bases. The CDR3 contains 17 residues. From germline, CDR1 is MNHEY and CDR2 SVGEGT. V trimming: 4 bases; J trimming: 8 bases; junction bases outside the gene matches: 11. This chain's CDR3 is CASSSFGDRGNHSPLHF. CDR3 DNA sequence: TGTGCCAGCAGTTCCTTTGGGGACAGGGGAAATCATTCACCCCTCCACTTT.

The chain combines TRBV19 with TRBJ2-1; 8 nucleotides match TRBD2. J lost 0 bases, V lost 1 base, and 2 bases had no gene match. The CDR3 spans 16 residues. Looked up from germline, CDR1 is LNHDA and CDR2 is SQIVND (reference sequence). CDR3 region: CASSIGLAGSYNEQFF. CDR3 bases: TGTGCCAGTAGTATAGGGCTAGCGGGCTCCTACAATGAGCAGTTCTTC.

V usage is TRBV4-3 and J usage is TRBJ2-2; 11 nucleotides line up with TRBD2. The germline V gene has CDR1 LGHNA and CDR2 YSLEER. Trimming removed 5 bases from V and 5 bases from J; junction bases left unmatched: 19. The CDR3 contains 20 residues. This chain's CDR3 is CASSLGLAGGRVDFTGELFF. In DNA, the CDR3 is TGCGCCAGCAGCTTGGGGCTAGCGGGGGGTCGAGTAGATTTTACCGGGGAGCTGTTTTTT.

This CDR3 is CASSWGAGGNYGYTF. The DNA of the CDR3 is TGTGCCAGCAGTTGGGGGGCAGGGGGAAACTATGGCTACACCTTC. The rearrangement links TRBV27 to TRBJ1-2; 7 bases are a match to TRBD1. Germline CDR1 reads MNHEY; CDR2 reads SMNVEV (reference sequence). The CDR3 contains 15 residues. V shed 4 bases, J shed 2 bases, and the junction held 7 bases outside the gene matches.

V and J are TRBV7-3 and TRBJ2-2; D may be TRBD2 (6 bases). Germline CDR1 reads SGHTA; CDR2 reads FQGTGA. The CDR3 has 16 residues. The ends were cut back, 1 base at V and 1 base at J, with 10 bases in the middle. Here the CDR3 reads CASSLMIGRNTGELFF. CDR3 nucleotide sequence: TGTGCCAGCAGCTTAATGATCGGGAGGAACACCGGGGAGCTGTTTTTT.